The sequence of this T cell receptor beta chain was determined in a study of shared clonotypes between healthy human individuals. Study-wide background: Ranging from 18 to 49 in age, donors were a couple of women and a few men.

Whole-study results and caveats: Specimens sampled were limited to blood, with tissue repertoires likely differing. The small donor group covered limited genetic and exposure diversity.

Details on this clone: Its antigen is unidentified.

TCRdb's table, derived via immunoSEQ multiplex PCR, lists solely in-frame clones and lacks some. The sample holds some 630,000 clones; 96% are singletons and the top ten take 0.11%. V lost 3 bases and J lost 6, with 11 bases in between. Germline V gene sequence: CDR1 MNHEY, CDR2 SVGAGI. The CDR3 loop spans 13 amino acids. CD8 cells classed as naive were CD45RO-negative and positively selected for CCR7, excluding terminally differentiated effector memory CD45RA+ cells. The clonotype was recovered from a woman aged 25 to 45 in good health. This chain joins TRBV6-5 and TRBJ1-2; weak D call: TRBD1 (5 bases). Source material: naive CD8+ T cells sorted from blood. The CDR3 protein is CASSYKGFHGYTF. In DNA, the CDR3 is TGTGCCAGCAGTTATAAGGGGTTCCATGGCTACACCTTC.